Included here is one T cell receptor (beta chain) sequence, with context. Its antigen is not identified. The sample originates from a study of identical twins. Findings and caveats of the study: Beta out-of-frame sequences displayed a weaker excess of sharing between twins.

A universal primer site was added by template switching, and unique molecular identifiers were carried by the cDNA. TCRdb reprocessed the 5' RACE reads via MiXCR and lists one record per CDR3 protein. The sample lists roughly 710,000 distinct CDR3 sequences, 5.5% to 7.5% occurring once. CDR3 length: 13 residues. The V gene lost 0 bases and the J gene lost 3 bases, with 7 bases spanning the gap. Germline assignment: CDR1 SGHRS and CDR2 YFSETQ. The sequenced material came from naive T cells sorted from blood. This clonotype was sampled from a man between 18 and 35 years old in good health. The chain carries TRBV5-1 and TRBJ2-7; D not resolved. In DNA, the CDR3 is TGCGCCAGCAGCTTGGACCCGATCTACGAGCAGTACTTC. The encoded protein is CASSLDPIYEQYF. The whole variable domain, remainder taken from reference TRBV5-1 and TRBJ2-7, is KAGVTQTPRYLIKTRGQQVTLSCSPISGHRSVSWYQQTPGQGLQFLFEYFSETQRNKGNFPGRFSGRQFSNSRSEMNVSTLELGDSALYLCASSLDPIYEQYFGPGTRLTVT.